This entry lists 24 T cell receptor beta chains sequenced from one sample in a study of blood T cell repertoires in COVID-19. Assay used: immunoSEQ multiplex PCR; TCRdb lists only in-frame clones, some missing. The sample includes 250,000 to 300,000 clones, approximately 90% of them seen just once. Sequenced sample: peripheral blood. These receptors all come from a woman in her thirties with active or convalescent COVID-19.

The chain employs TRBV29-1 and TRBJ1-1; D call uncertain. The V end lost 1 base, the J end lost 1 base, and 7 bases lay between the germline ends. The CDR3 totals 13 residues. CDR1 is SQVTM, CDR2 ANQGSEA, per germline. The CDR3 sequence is CSVEGHSNTEAFF. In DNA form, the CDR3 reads TGCAGCGTTGAAGGGCATTCGAACACTGAAGCTTTCTTT.

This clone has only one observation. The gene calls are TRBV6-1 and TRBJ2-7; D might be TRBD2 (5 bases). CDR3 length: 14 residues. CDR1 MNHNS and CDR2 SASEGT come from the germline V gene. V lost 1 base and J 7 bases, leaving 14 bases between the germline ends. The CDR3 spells CASSEESQEVEQYF. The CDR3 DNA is TGTGCCAGCAGTGAAGAGTCCCAGGAGGTGGAGCAGTACTTC.

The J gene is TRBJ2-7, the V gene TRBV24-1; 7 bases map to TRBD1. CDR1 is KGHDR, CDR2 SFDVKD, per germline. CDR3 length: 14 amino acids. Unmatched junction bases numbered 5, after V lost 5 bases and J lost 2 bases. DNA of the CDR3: TGTGCCACCAGTGCGAGGGGGCTTCCCTACGAGCAGTACTTC. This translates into CATSARGLPYEQYF.

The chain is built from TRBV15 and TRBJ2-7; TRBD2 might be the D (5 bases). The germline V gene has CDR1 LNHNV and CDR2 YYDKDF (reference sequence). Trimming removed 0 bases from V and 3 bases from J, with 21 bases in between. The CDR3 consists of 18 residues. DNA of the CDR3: TGTGCCACCAGCAGAGATACCCGGTGGGCTAGCTCGAACTACGAGCAGTACTTC. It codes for CATSRDTRWASSNYEQYF.

The CDR3 DNA is TGTGCCAGCAAAGGAATAGAGGAGCAATACGAGCAGTACTTC. The encoded protein is CASKGIEEQYEQYF. The chain recombines TRBV28 with TRBJ2-7; D unclear. This CDR3 is 14 amino acids long. Germline loops: CDR1 MDHEN, CDR2 SYDVKM. The V gene lost 7 bases and the J gene lost 4 bases, with 17 bases spanning the gap.

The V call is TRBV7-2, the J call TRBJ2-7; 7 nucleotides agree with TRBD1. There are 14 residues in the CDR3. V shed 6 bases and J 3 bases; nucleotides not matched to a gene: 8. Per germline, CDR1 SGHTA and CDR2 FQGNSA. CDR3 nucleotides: TGTGCCAGCAGTCTAAAGGGGGCCGTCTACGAGCAGTACTTC. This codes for CASSLKGAVYEQYF.

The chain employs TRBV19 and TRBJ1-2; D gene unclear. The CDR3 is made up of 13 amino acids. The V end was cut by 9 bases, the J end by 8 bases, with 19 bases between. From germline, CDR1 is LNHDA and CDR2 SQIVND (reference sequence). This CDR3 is CASRGATEKGYTF. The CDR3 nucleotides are TGTGCCAGCCGAGGCGCGACGGAGAAGGGCTACACCTTC. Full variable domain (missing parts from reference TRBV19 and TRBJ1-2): DGGITQSPKYLFRKEGQNVTLSCEQNLNHDAMYWYRQDPGQGLRLIYYSQIVNDFQKGDIAEGYSVSREKKESFPLTVTSAQKNPTAFYLCASRGATEKGYTFGSGTRLTVV.

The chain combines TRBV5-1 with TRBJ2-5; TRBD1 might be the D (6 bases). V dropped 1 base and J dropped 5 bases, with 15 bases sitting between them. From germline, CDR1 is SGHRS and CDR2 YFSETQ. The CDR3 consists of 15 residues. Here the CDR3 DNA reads TGCGCCAGCAGCTTGAACCCGACAGGTTACGAGACCCAGTACTTC. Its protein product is CASSLNPTGYETQYF.

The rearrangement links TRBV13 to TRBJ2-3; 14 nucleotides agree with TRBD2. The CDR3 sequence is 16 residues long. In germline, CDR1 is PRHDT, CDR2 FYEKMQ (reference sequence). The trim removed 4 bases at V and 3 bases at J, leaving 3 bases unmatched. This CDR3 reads CASSSRLAGGTDTQYF. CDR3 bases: TGTGCCAGCAGCTCACGACTAGCGGGGGGGACAGATACGCAGTATTTT.

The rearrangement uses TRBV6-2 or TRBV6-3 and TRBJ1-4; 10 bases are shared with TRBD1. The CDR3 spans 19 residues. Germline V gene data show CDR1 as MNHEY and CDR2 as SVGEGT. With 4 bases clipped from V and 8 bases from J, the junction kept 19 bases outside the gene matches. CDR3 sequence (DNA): TGTGCCAGCAGTTCCGTCCCGGGACAGGGGTTCTCATCGAGGGAAAAACTGTTTTTT. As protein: CASSSVPGQGFSSREKLFF.

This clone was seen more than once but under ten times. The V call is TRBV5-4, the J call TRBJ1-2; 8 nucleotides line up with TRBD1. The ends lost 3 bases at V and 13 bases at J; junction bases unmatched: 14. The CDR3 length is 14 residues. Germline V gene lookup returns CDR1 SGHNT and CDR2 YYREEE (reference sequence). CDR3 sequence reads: CASSSAPWTGPSTF. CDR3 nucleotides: TGTGCCAGCAGCTCAGCTCCATGGACAGGGCCAAGCACCTTC.

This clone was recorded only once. The CDR3 spells CASSPPTGNYGYTF. The CDR3 DNA is TGCGCCAGCAGCCCCCCGACCGGGAACTATGGCTACACCTTC. The V call is TRBV4-1, the J call TRBJ1-2; D ambiguous. V dropped 4 bases and J dropped 2 bases, with 11 bases sitting between them. Germline CDR1 reads MGHRA; CDR2 reads YSYEKL. This CDR3 is 14 amino acids long.

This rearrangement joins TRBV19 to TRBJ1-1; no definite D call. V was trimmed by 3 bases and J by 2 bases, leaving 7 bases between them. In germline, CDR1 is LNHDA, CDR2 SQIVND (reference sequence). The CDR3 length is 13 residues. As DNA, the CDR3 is TGTGCCAGTAGTATTAACAGTAACACTGAAGCTTTCTTT. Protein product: CASSINSNTEAFF.

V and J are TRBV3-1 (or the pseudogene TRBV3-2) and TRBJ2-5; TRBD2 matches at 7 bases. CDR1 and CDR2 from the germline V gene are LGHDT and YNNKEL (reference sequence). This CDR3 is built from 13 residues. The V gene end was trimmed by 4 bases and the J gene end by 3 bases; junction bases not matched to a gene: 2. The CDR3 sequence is CASSLTSKETQYF. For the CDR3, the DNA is TGTGCCAGCAGCCTGACTAGCAAAGAGACCCAGTACTTC.

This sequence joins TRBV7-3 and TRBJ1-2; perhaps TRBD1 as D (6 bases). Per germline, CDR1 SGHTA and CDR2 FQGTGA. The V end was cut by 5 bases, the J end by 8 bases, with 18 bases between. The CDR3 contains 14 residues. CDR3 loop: CASSAAPGVGGYTF. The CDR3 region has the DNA TGTGCCAGCAGCGCTGCCCCAGGGGTGGGGGGCTACACCTTC.

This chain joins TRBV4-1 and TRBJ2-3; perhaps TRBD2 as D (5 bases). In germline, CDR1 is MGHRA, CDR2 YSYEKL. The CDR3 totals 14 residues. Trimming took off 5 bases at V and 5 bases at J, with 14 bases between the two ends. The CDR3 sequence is CASSDGPGKDTQYF. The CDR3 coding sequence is TGCGCCAGCAGCGATGGCCCCGGGAAAGATACGCAGTATTTT.

CDR3 in amino acids: CASSFRGEGYGYTF. In nucleotides, the CDR3 is TGTGCCAGCAGCTTTCGAGGGGAGGGCTATGGCTACACCTTC. This chain links TRBV9 with TRBJ1-2, with D maybe TRBD1 (5 bases). CDR1 is SGDLS, CDR2 YYNGEE, per germline. CDR3 length equals 14 residues. V was cut by 4 bases and J by 4 bases, with 14 bases left in between.

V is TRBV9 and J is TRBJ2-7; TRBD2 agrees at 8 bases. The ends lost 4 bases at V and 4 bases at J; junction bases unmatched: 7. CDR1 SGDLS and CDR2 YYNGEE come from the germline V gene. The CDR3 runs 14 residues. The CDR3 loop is CASSPGGRFYEQYF. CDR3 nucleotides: TGTGCCAGCAGCCCGGGGGGGCGCTTTTACGAGCAGTACTTC.

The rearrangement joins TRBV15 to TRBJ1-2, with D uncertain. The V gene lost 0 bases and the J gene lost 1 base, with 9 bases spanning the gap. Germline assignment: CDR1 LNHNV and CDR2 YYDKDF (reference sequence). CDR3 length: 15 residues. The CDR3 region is CATSRDLGDNYGYTF. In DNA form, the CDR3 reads TGTGCCACCAGCAGAGATCTCGGGGATAACTATGGCTACACCTTC. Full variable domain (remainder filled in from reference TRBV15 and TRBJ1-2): DAMVIQNPRYQVTQFGKPVTLSCSQTLNHNVMYWYQQKSSQAPKLLFHYYDKDFNNEADTPDNFQSRRPNTSFCFLDIRSPGLGDTAMYLCATSRDLGDNYGYTFGSGTRLTVV.

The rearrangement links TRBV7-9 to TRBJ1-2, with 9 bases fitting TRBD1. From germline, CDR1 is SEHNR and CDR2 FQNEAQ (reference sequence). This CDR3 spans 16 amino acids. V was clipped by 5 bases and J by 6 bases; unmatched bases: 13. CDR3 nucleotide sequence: TGTGCCAGCAGCCTCTCACCGGGACAGGGAATTGATGGCTACACCTTC. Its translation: CASSLSPGQGIDGYTF.

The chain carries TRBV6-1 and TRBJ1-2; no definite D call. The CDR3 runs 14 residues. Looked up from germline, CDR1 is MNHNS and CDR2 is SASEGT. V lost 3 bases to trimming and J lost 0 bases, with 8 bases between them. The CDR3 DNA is TGTGCCAGCAGTGAGTCCCGGGCTAACTATGGCTACACCTTC. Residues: CASSESRANYGYTF.

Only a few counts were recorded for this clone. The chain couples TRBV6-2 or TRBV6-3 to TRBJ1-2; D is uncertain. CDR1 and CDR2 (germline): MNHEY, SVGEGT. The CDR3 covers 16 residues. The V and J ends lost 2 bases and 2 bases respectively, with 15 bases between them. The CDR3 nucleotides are TGTGCCAGCAGTTACCCCGGTAGAGGATTAAACTATGGCTACACCTTC. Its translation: CASSYPGRGLNYGYTF.

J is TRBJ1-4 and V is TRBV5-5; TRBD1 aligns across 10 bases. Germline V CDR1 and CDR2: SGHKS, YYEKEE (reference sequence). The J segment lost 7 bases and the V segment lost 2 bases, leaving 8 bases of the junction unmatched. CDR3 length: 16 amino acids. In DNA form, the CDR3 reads TGTGCCAGCAGCTTAACGGGACAGGGGCTGAGTGAAAAACTGTTTTTT. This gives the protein CASSLTGQGLSEKLFF.

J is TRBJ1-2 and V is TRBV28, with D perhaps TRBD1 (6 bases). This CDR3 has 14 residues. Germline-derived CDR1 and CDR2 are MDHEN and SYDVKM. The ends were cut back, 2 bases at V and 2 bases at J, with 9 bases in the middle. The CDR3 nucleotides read TGTGCCAGCAGTTTAAACAGGGTCAACTATGGCTACACCTTC. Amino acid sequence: CASSLNRVNYGYTF.